This T cell receptor (beta chain) was found in a study of identical twins. Germline CDR1 and CDR2: SGHNT and YYREEE (reference sequence). With 1 base clipped from V and 4 bases from J, the junction kept 10 bases outside the gene matches. This CDR3 has 18 amino acids. TCRdb itself ran the 5' RACE reads through MiXCR, one entry per CDR3 protein. This table has 1,800,000 or so distinct CDR3 sequences, under 35% appearing once. This sequence originates from a newborn girl in good health. Sequencing was carried out using cord blood. V is TRBV5-4 and J is TRBJ2-3, with 12 bases that match TRBD2. The CDR3 reads CASSLSSLAGGEADTQYF. CDR3 nucleotide sequence: TGTGCCAGCAGCTTGAGCTCTCTAGCGGGAGGGGAGGCAGATACGCAGTATTTT.